The T cell receptor (beta chain) under discussion was sequenced for a study of OX40 agonist ivuxolimab in advanced cancers. The CDR3 consists of 16 residues. V was shortened by 4 bases and J by 4 bases, with 19 bases between the two germline ends. Germline V gene sequence: CDR1 SGDLS, CDR2 YYNGEE. Assay used: immunoSEQ multiplex PCR; TCRdb lists only in-frame clones, some missing. The sample records about 20,000 clones, 84% being singletons. The sequences come from CD4+ or CD8+ T cells sorted from blood, collected in a trial of the OX40 agonist ivuxolimab. The sequence came from an adult with an advanced solid tumor such as melanoma, head and neck, liver or kidney cancer. The chain combines TRBV9 with TRBJ2-3; TRBD2 might be the D (5 bases). CDR3 in amino acids: CASSSPEAAAPDTQYF. CDR3 in DNA: TGTGCCAGCAGCTCCCCGGAAGCGGCAGCTCCAGATACGCAGTATTTT. The full variable domain, its missing parts supplied by reference TRBV9 and TRBJ2-3, is DSGVTQTPKHLITATGQRVTLRCSPRSGDLSVYWYQQSLDQGLQFLIQYYNGEERAKGNILERFSAQQFPDLHSELNLSSLELGDSALYFCASSSPEAAAPDTQYFGPGTRLTVL.